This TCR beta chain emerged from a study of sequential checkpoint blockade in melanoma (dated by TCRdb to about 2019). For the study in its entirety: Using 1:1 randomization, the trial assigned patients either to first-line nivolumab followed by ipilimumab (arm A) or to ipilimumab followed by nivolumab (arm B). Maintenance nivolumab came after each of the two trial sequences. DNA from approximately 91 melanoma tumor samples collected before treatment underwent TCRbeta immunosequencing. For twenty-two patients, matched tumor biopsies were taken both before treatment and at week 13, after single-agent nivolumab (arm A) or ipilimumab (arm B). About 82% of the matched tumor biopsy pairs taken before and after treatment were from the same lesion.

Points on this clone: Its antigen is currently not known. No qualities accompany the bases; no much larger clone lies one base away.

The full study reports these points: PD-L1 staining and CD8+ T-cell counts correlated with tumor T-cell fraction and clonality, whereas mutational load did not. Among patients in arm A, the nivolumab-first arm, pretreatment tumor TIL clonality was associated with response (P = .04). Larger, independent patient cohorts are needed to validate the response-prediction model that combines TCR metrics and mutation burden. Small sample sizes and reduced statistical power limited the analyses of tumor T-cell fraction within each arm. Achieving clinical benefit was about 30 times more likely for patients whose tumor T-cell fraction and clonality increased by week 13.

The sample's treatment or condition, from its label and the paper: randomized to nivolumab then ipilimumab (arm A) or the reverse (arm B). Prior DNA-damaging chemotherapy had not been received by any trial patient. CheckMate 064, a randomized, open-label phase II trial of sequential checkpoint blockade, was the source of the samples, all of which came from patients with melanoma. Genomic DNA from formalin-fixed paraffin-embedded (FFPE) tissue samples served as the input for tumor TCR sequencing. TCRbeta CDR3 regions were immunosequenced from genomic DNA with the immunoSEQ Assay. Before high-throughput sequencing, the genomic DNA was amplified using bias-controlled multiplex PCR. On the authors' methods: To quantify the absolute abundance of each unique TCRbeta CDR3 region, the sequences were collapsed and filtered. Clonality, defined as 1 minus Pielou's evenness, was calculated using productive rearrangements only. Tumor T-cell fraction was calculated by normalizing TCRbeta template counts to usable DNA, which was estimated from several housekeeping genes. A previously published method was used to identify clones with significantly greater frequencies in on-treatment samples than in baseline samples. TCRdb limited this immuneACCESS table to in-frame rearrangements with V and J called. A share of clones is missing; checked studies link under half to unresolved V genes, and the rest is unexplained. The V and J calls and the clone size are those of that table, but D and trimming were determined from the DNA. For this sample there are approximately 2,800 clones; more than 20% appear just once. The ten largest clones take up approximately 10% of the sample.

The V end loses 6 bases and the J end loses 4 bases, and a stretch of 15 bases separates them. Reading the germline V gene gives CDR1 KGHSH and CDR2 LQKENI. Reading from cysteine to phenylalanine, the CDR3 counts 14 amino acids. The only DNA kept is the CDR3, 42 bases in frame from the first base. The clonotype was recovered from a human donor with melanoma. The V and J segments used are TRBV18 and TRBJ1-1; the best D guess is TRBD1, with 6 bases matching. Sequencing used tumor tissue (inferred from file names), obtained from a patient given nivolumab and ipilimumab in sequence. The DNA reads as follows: TGTGCCAGCTCGGGGGGCGGGAGGTCCACTGAAGCTTTCTTT. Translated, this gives CASSGGGRSTEAFF. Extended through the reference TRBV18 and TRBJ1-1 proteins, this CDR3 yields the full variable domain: NAGVMQNPRHLVRRRGQEARLRCSPMKGHSHVYWYRQLPEEGLKFMVYLQKENIIDESGMPKERFSAEFPKEGPSILRIQQVVRGDSAAYFCASSGGGRSTEAFFGQGTRLTVV.